The 32 T cell receptor beta chains listed next were all sequenced from one sample in a study of identifying expanded T cells in peripheral blood (dated 2019 in TCRdb). Libraries were constructed by the immunoSEQ multiplex PCR assay. Drawn from immuneACCESS, this table holds only the in-frame rearrangements with V and J called that TCRdb kept. Clones are partly lost; checked studies trace under half to an unresolved V gene and leave the rest unexplained. Recorded for this sample are about 86,000 clones; around 84% of them occurred a single time. 4.5% of the sample rests with the top ten. Sequencing was performed on blood. Every receptor here comes from a person aged 18-69 years in good health.

There are a few counts of this clone. The V call is TRBV6-6, the J call TRBJ1-1; TRBD1 aligns across 7 bases. The germline gives CDR1 MNHNY, CDR2 SVGAGI (reference sequence). V gave up 7 bases and J gave up 10 bases; unmatched junction bases: 12. The CDR3 has 13 amino acids. This CDR3 reads CASTRQGRNGAFF. The CDR3 DNA sequence: TGTGCCAGCACACGACAGGGTAGAAATGGAGCTTTCTTT.

This chain joins TRBV7-2 and TRBJ2-3, with 9 nucleotides matching TRBD1. CDR3 length: 16 amino acids. Per the germline V gene, CDR1 is SGHTA and CDR2 is FQGNSA. With 2 bases clipped from V and 5 bases from J, the junction kept 8 bases outside the gene matches. In DNA form, the CDR3 reads TGTGCCAGCAGCTTAACGCCGGGACAGGGAGGAGATACGCAGTATTTT. It is translated as CASSLTPGQGGDTQYF.

The CDR3 coding sequence is TGTGCCAGCAGTTCTACAGGGTATGAAGGCTACACCTTC. Protein: CASSSTGYEGYTF. The chain employs TRBV6-5 and TRBJ1-2, with D perhaps TRBD1 (6 bases). Trimming stripped 4 bases from V and 8 bases from J, with 14 bases between. This CDR3 is 13 amino acids long. Germline CDR1 reads MNHEY; CDR2 reads SVGAGI.

The chain links TRBV7-2 to TRBJ1-1; D is possibly TRBD1 (6 bases). V lost 5 bases and J lost 2, with 9 bases in between. CDR1 SGHTA and CDR2 FQGNSA come from the germline V gene. This CDR3 region has 13 residues. This CDR3 is CASSAGTNTEAFF. As DNA, the CDR3 is TGTGCCAGCAGCGCAGGGACAAACACTGAAGCTTTCTTT.

This rearrangement joins TRBV7-8 to TRBJ2-1; D not resolved. This CDR3 spans 16 amino acids. Trimming cost V 1 base and J 3 bases, with 13 bases left between them. Germline CDR1 SGHVS, CDR2 FQNEAQ. In DNA, the CDR3 is TGTGCCAGCAGCTTAGTCTCTACCCGGATCTACAATGAGCAGTTCTTC. It encodes CASSLVSTRIYNEQFF.

This chain uses TRBV5-1 with TRBJ1-6; TRBD1 matches 11 bases. CDR1 and CDR2 (germline): SGHRS, YFSETQ. With V trimmed by 4 bases and J by 5 bases, 5 bases remained unmatched. The CDR3 contains 16 residues. In nucleotides, the CDR3 is TGCGCCAGCAGCCCGGGACAGGGGGACAATAATTCACCCCTCCACTTT. Protein sequence: CASSPGQGDNNSPLHF.

The gene calls are TRBV30 and TRBJ1-2; D ambiguous. Per germline, CDR1 GTSNPN and CDR2 SVGIG (reference sequence). Trimming pared 4 bases from V and 0 bases from J, leaving 18 bases between. The CDR3 has 16 amino acids. The CDR3 here is CAWKVLSNTPNYGYTF. The CDR3 DNA reads TGTGCCTGGAAGGTTTTATCGAACACTCCTAACTATGGCTACACCTTC. The full variable domain, its missing parts supplied by reference TRBV30 and TRBJ1-2, is SQTIHQWPATLVQPVGSPLSLECTVEGTSNPNLYWYRQAAGRGLQLLFYSVGIGQISSEVPQNLSASRPQDRQFILSSKKLLLSDSGFYLCAWKVLSNTPNYGYTFGSGTRLTVV.

The chain employs TRBV12-5 and TRBJ1-1; a weak D match, TRBD1 (5 bases). Germline V gene sequence: CDR1 LGHNT, CDR2 FRNRAP. The CDR3 has 15 residues. The V end lost 0 bases, the J end lost 5 bases, and 13 bases lay between the germline ends. CDR3 sequence (DNA): TGTGCTAGTGGTTTGGTACCCGAGGCAGGGACTGAAGCTTTCTTT. Translating gives CASGLVPEAGTEAFF. The whole variable domain, remainder taken from reference TRBV12-5 and TRBJ1-1, is DARVTQTPRHKVTEMGQEVTMRCQPILGHNTVFWYRQTMMQGLELLAYFRNRAPLDDSGMPKDRFSAEMPDATLATLKIQPSEPRDSAVYFCASGLVPEAGTEAFFGQGTRLTVV.

V is TRBV7-9 and J is TRBJ2-2; D not certain. The CDR3 sequence is 16 residues long. The V and J ends lost 0 bases and 4 bases respectively, with 12 bases between them. Germline assignment: CDR1 SEHNR and CDR2 FQNEAQ (reference sequence). The CDR3 nucleotides are TGTGCCAGCAGCTTAGCGGGTTTGTACTCCACCGGGGAGCTGTTTTTT. This encodes CASSLAGLYSTGELFF.

The DNA of the CDR3 is TGTGCCAGCAGTGACCTCCGGGACAGGGCGAACACTGAAGCTTTCTTT. Translating it yields CASSDLRDRANTEAFF. The V call is TRBV6-1, the J call TRBJ1-1, with 9 bases identical to TRBD1. This CDR3 spans 16 amino acids. In germline, CDR1 is MNHNS, CDR2 SASEGT. V gave up 3 bases and J gave up 1 base; unmatched junction bases: 6.

This chain connects TRBV5-1 to TRBJ2-2; D gene ambiguous. This CDR3 contains 15 residues. Germline V gives CDR1 SGHRS, CDR2 YFSETQ. V was pared by 4 bases and J by 1 base, with 11 bases between. This CDR3 reads CASSRVVGNTGELFF. CDR3 nucleotides: TGCGCCAGCAGCCGGGTCGTCGGGAACACCGGGGAGCTGTTTTTT.

The chain carries TRBV6-5 and TRBJ1-1, with D perhaps TRBD1 (5 bases). CDR1 is MNHEY, CDR2 SVGAGI, per germline. The CDR3 sequence is 15 residues long. The V and J ends lost 6 bases and 1 base respectively, with 15 bases between them. The CDR3 DNA is TGTGCCAGCAGCTACACCTCCAGGGCGAACACTGAAGCTTTCTTT. It yields the protein CASSYTSRANTEAFF.

The chain recombines TRBV29-1 with TRBJ2-3; D gene unclear. Germline V gene lookup returns CDR1 SQVTM and CDR2 ANQGSEA. Trimming took off 2 bases at V and 1 base at J, with 10 bases between the two ends. The CDR3 contains 14 residues. The CDR3 region is CSVERSVGTDTQYF. The CDR3 coding sequence is TGCAGCGTTGAACGGTCCGTCGGCACAGATACGCAGTATTTT.

The gene calls are TRBV7-9 and TRBJ1-3, with D perhaps TRBD1 (6 bases). Trimming took 5 bases from V and 0 from J, leaving 14 bases between them. CDR1 and CDR2 (germline): SEHNR, FQNEAQ (reference sequence). This CDR3 spans 16 amino acids. The CDR3 spells CASSPGQPSSGNTIYF. CDR3 bases: TGTGCCAGCAGCCCCGGACAGCCTAGCTCTGGAAACACCATATATTTT.

The V and J genes are TRBV7-7 and TRBJ2-5; D is perhaps TRBD1 (5 bases). Looked up from germline, CDR1 is SSHAT and CDR2 is FNYEAQ (reference sequence). V lost 5 bases, J lost 5 bases, and 15 bases lay in between. The length of the CDR3 is 14 residues. The CDR3 reads CASSPRQGGETQYF. DNA of the CDR3: TGTGCCAGCAGCCCCCGGCAGGGTGGGGAGACCCAGTACTTC.

V usage is TRBV15 and J usage is TRBJ2-7; D is uncertain. From germline, CDR1 is LNHNV and CDR2 YYDKDF (reference sequence). The CDR3 loop spans 13 amino acids. Trimming shortened V by 3 bases and J by 0 bases, and 6 bases separated the two germline ends. The CDR3 DNA reads as TGTGCCACCAGCAGGGACGCCTCCTACGAGCAGTACTTC. Translation: CATSRDASYEQYF.

The genes are TRBV18 and TRBJ1-2; 7 positions agree with TRBD1. The germline CDR1 and CDR2 sequences are KGHSH and LQKENI. This CDR3 is built from 14 residues. Trimming removed 0 bases from V and 8 bases from J; junction bases left unmatched: 6. CDR3 DNA: TGTGCCAGCTCACCACCGGGTGACAGGGACGGCTACACCTTC. Amino acids: CASSPPGDRDGYTF.

This rearrangement joins TRBV7-2 to TRBJ1-4; the match to TRBD1 covers 7 bases. This CDR3 has 13 amino acids. Germline lookup yields CDR1 SGHTA and CDR2 FQGNSA. V lost 1 base, J lost 10 bases, and 3 bases stayed unmatched. The CDR3: CASSLGGQRKLFF. In DNA form, the CDR3 reads TGTGCCAGCAGCTTAGGGGGACAGCGAAAACTGTTTTTT. Combining the CDR3 with reference TRBV7-2 and TRBJ1-4 gives the whole variable domain GAGVSQSPSNKVTEKGKDVELRCDPISGHTALYWYRQSLGQGLEFLIYFQGNSAPDKSGLPSDRFSAERTGGSVSTLTIQRTQQEDSAVYLCASSLGGQRKLFFGSGTQLSVL.

The V and J genes are TRBV27 and TRBJ1-1, with TRBD1 matching over 10 bases. The germline gives CDR1 MNHEY, CDR2 SMNVEV (reference sequence). V was clipped by 6 bases and J by 2 bases; unmatched bases: 6. The CDR3 has 15 amino acids. The CDR3 sequence is CASSPWDRGNTEAFF. CDR3 DNA sequence: TGTGCCAGCAGCCCCTGGGACAGGGGTAACACTGAAGCTTTCTTT.

This clone was recorded only once. The chain has TRBV5-6 and TRBJ2-3; D unclear. The CDR3 is 13 residues long. The germline V gene encodes CDR1 SGHDT and CDR2 YYEEEE. V dropped 3 bases and J dropped 6 bases, with 11 bases sitting between them. The CDR3: CASSSTTWDTQYF. CDR3 in DNA: TGTGCCAGCAGCTCGACGACCTGGGATACGCAGTATTTT.

The genes are TRBV19 and TRBJ1-4; 7 bases are a match to TRBD1. The CDR3 is 14 amino acids. The germline V gene encodes CDR1 LNHDA and CDR2 SQIVND (reference sequence). V was pared by 9 bases and J by 5 bases, with 9 bases of the junction left unmatched. In DNA form, the CDR3 reads TGTGCCAGCCGAAACCGGGACAGAAATGAAAAACTGTTTTTT. Translated, it gives CASRNRDRNEKLFF. The whole variable domain, remainder taken from reference TRBV19 and TRBJ1-4, is DGGITQSPKYLFRKEGQNVTLSCEQNLNHDAMYWYRQDPGQGLRLIYYSQIVNDFQKGDIAEGYSVSREKKESFPLTVTSAQKNPTAFYLCASRNRDRNEKLFFGSGTQLSVL.

The V and J genes are TRBV18 and TRBJ1-1, with D uncertain. CDR3 length: 14 amino acids. Germline CDR1 reads KGHSH; CDR2 reads LQKENI. V shed 1 base and J shed 2 bases, with 8 bases lying between them. The CDR3 spells CASSPRRDNTEAFF. The CDR3 coding sequence is TGTGCCAGCTCACCACGGAGGGATAACACTGAAGCTTTCTTT.

V usage is TRBV27 and J usage is TRBJ1-2; 8 nucleotides line up with TRBD1. Germline CDR1 and CDR2: MNHEY and SMNVEV (reference sequence). J gave up 3 bases and V 8 bases, and 11 bases lay outside the gene matches. The CDR3 totals 15 residues. CDR3 sequence reads: CASRAPGQGDYGYTF. In DNA, the CDR3 is TGTGCCAGCCGTGCCCCTGGACAGGGTGACTATGGCTACACCTTC.

This clone was seen only once. This CDR3 is CASSWRTGYGYTF. CDR3 in DNA: TGTGCCAGCAGTTGGAGAACGGGCTATGGCTACACCTTC. The rearrangement joins TRBV6-5 to TRBJ1-2; D gene ambiguous. Trimming took off 4 bases at V and 4 bases at J, with 10 bases between the two ends. CDR1 is MNHEY and CDR2 is SVGAGI in the germline V gene. The CDR3 sequence is 13 residues long.

The rearrangement uses TRBV6-1 and TRBJ1-3; 7 bases are a match to TRBD1. V shed 3 bases, J shed 0 bases, and the junction held 8 bases outside the gene matches. Looked up from germline, CDR1 is MNHNS and CDR2 is SASEGT. The CDR3 contains 17 residues. The CDR3: CASSDRQGRRSGNTIYF. CDR3 DNA: TGTGCCAGCAGTGACCGACAGGGCCGCCGCTCTGGAAACACCATATATTTT.

This chain joins TRBV7-3 and TRBJ1-1, with D possibly TRBD1 on 5 matching bases. CDR1 SGHTA and CDR2 FQGTGA come from the germline V gene. The CDR3 sequence is 13 residues long. V dropped 3 bases and J dropped 4 bases, with 9 bases sitting between them. The CDR3: CASSLTGGTEAFF. CDR3 nucleotide sequence: TGTGCCAGCAGCTTGACGGGGGGCACTGAAGCTTTCTTT.

This chain connects TRBV28 to TRBJ2-2; 8 bases line up with TRBD2. CDR1 and CDR2 from the germline V gene are MDHEN and SYDVKM. V lost 0 bases, J lost 5 bases, and 17 bases stayed unmatched. There are 20 residues in the CDR3. The CDR3 DNA sequence: TGTGCCAGCAGTTTATGGGGACTCGGATCAGGGACTAGTTCAACCGGGGAGCTGTTTTTT. As protein: CASSLWGLGSGTSSTGELFF.

This chain joins TRBV7-8 and TRBJ1-2; the D gene is possibly TRBD1 (6 bases). Germline CDR1 SGHVS, CDR2 FQNEAQ. The CDR3 runs 15 residues. V was shortened by 2 bases and J by 2 bases, with 12 bases between the two germline ends. In DNA, the CDR3 is TGTGCCAGCAGCTTAACAACAGGGATAAACTATGGCTACACCTTC. It codes for CASSLTTGINYGYTF.

V and J are TRBV7-6 and TRBJ1-1; unclear D gene. The germline V gene encodes CDR1 SGHVS and CDR2 FNYEAQ. CDR3 length: 13 amino acids. V was pared by 0 bases and J by 2 bases, with 4 bases between. As DNA, the CDR3 is TGTGCCAGCAGCTTAGCCCTAAACACTGAAGCTTTCTTT. This gives the protein CASSLALNTEAFF.

This rearrangement joins TRBV19 to TRBJ2-3; D may be TRBD1 (6 bases). Germline V lookup: CDR1 LNHDA, CDR2 SQIVND (reference sequence). The CDR3 is 17 residues long. V was clipped by 5 bases and J by 2 bases, with 20 bases between them. This CDR3 is CASSVLPGHGNTDTQYF. CDR3 DNA: TGTGCCAGTAGTGTGCTACCGGGACATGGGAACACAGATACGCAGTATTTT.

V and J are TRBV5-1 and TRBJ2-2, with unresolved D. This CDR3 contains 14 residues. Germline V gives CDR1 SGHRS, CDR2 YFSETQ. V was cut by 5 bases and J by 2 bases, with 10 bases left in between. CDR3 DNA sequence: TGCGCCAGCAGGGACGCCCAAAACACCGGGGAGCTGTTTTTT. Translating it yields CASRDAQNTGELFF.

The rearrangement links TRBV11-2 to TRBJ2-7; 9 bases are a match to TRBD1. Germline V CDR1 and CDR2: SGHAT, FQNNGV. V dropped 5 bases and J dropped 1; count of bases not matched to a gene: 9. The CDR3 extends over 16 amino acids. As DNA, the CDR3 is TGTGCCAGCAGCGGGGAGGGACAGGGATTTTCCTACGAGCAGTACTTC. It codes for CASSGEGQGFSYEQYF. Variable domain in full (rest from reference TRBV11-2 and TRBJ2-7): EAGVAQSPRYKIIEKRQSVAFWCNPISGHATLYWYQQILGQGPKLLIQFQNNGVVDDSQLPKDRFSAERLKGVDSTLKIQPAKLEDSAVYLCASSGEGQGFSYEQYFGPGTRLTVT.